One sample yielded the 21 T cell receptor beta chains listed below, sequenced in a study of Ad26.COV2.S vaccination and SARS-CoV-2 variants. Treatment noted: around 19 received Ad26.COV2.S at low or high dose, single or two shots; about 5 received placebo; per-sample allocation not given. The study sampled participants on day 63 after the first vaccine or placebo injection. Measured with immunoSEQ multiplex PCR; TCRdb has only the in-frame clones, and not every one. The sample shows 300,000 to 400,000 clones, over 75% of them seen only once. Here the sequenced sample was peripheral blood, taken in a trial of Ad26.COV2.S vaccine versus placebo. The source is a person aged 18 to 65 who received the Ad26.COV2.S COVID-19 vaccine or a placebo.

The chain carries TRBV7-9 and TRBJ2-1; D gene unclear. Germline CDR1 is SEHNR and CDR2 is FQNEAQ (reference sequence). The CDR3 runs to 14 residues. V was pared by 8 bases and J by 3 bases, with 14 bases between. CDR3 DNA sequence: TGTGCCAGCGCCGATCCGGGTCTCTACAATGAGCAGTTCTTC. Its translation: CASADPGLYNEQFF.

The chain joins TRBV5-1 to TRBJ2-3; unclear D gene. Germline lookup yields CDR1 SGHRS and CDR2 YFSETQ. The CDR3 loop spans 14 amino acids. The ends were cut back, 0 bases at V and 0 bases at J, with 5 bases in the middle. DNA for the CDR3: TGCGCCAGCAGCTTGGAGCAGAGCACAGATACGCAGTATTTT. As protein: CASSLEQSTDTQYF.

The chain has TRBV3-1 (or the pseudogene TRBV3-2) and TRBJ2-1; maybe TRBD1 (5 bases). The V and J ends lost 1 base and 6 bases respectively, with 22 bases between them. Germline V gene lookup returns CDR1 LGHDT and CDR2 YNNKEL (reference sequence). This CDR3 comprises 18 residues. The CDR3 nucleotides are TGTGCCAGCAGCCAAGGGGTAGGTCAGCTCAGGGTCGGCAATGAGCAGTTCTTC. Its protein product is CASSQGVGQLRVGNEQFF.

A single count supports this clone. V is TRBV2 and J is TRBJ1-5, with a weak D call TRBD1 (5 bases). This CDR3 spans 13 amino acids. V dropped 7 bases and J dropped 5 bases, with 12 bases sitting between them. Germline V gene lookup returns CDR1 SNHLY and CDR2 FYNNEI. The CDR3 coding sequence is TGTGCCAGCACCTTACCGGGGGATCAGCCCCAGCATTTT. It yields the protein CASTLPGDQPQHF.

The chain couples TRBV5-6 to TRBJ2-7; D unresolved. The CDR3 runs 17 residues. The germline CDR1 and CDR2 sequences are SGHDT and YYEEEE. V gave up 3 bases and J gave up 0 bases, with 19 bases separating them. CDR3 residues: CASSSFGPRKGSYEQYF. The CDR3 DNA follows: TGTGCCAGCAGCTCCTTCGGGCCCCGGAAAGGCTCCTACGAGCAGTACTTC.

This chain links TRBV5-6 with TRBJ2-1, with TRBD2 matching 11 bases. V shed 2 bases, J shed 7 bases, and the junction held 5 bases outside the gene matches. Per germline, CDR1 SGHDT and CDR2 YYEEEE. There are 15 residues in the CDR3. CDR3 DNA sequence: TGTGCCAGCAGCTTTAGCGGGGGGGCCTGGAATGAGCAGTTCTTC. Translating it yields CASSFSGGAWNEQFF.

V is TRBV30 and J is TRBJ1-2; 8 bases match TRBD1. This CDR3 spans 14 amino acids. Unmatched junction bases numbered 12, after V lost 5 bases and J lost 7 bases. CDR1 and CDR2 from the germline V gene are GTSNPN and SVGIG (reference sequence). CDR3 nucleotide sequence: TGTGCCTGGGGGCTTGACAGGGGAGGTCTTGGCTACACCTTC. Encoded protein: CAWGLDRGGLGYTF.

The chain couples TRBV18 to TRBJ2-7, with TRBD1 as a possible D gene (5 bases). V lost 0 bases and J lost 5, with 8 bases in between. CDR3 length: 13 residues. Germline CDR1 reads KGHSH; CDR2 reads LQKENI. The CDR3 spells CASSPPGLDEQYF. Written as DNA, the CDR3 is TGTGCCAGCTCACCACCGGGGCTGGACGAGCAGTACTTC.

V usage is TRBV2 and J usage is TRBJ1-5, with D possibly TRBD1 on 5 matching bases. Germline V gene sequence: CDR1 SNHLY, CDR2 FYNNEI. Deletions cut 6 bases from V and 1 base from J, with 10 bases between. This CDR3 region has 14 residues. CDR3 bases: TGTGCCAGCAGCCCCGACAGAAGCAATCAGCCCCAGCATTTT. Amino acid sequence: CASSPDRSNQPQHF.

CDR3 in amino acids: CASSKGQGYTEAFF. The DNA of the CDR3 is TGTGCCAGCTCAAAGGGACAGGGCTACACTGAAGCTTTCTTT. The chain is built from TRBV18 and TRBJ1-1; TRBD1 matches 9 bases. The CDR3 is made up of 14 amino acids. Unmatched junction bases numbered 4, after V lost 5 bases and J lost 3 bases. Looked up from germline, CDR1 is KGHSH and CDR2 is LQKENI. The full variable domain, rest sourced from reference TRBV18 and TRBJ1-1, is NAGVMQNPRHLVRRRGQEARLRCSPMKGHSHVYWYRQLPEEGLKFMVYLQKENIIDESGMPKERFSAEFPKEGPSILRIQQVVRGDSAAYFCASSKGQGYTEAFFGQGTRLTVV.

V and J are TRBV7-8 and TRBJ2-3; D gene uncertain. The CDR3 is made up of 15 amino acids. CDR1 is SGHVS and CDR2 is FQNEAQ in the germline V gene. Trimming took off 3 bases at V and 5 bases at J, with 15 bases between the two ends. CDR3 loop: CASSLGVGRGDTQYF. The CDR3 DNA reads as TGTGCCAGCAGCTTGGGCGTGGGCCGAGGAGATACGCAGTATTTT. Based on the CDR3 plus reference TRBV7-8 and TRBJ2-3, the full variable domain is GAGVSQSPRYKVAKRGQDVALRCDPISGHVSLFWYQQALGQGPEFLTYFQNEAQLDKSGLPSDRFFAERPEGSVSTLKIQRTQQEDSAVYLCASSLGVGRGDTQYFGPGTRLTVL.

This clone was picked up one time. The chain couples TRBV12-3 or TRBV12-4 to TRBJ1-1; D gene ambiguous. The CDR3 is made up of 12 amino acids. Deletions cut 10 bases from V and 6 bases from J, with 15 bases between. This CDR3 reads CATTSTGPEAFF. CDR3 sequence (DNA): TGTGCCACCACTTCGACTGGACCTGAAGCTTTCTTT.

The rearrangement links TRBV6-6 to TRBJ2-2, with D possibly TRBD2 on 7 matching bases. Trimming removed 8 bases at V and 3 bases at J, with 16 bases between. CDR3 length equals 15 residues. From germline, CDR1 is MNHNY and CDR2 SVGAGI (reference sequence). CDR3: CASGNGGRDTGELFF. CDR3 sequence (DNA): TGTGCCAGCGGGAACGGGGGGCGGGACACCGGGGAGCTGTTTTTT.

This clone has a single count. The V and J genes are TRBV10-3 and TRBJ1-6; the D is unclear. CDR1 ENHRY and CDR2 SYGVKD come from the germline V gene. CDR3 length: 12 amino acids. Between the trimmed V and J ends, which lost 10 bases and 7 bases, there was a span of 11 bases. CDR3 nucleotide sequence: TGTGCCACCGCGGAGACCAATTCACCCCTCCACTTT. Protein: CATAETNSPLHF.

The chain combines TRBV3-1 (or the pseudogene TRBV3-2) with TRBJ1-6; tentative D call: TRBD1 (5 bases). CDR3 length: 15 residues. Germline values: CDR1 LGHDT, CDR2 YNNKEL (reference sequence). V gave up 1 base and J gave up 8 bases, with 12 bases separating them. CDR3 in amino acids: CASSQVLQDDSPLHF. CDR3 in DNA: TGTGCCAGCAGCCAAGTCCTACAGGACGATTCACCCCTCCACTTT.

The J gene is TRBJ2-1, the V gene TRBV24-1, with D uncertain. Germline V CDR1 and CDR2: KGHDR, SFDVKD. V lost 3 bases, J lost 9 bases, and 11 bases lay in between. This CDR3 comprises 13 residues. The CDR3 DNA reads TGTGCCACCAGTGATGGCAGATACGGTGAGCAGTTCTTC. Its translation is CATSDGRYGEQFF.

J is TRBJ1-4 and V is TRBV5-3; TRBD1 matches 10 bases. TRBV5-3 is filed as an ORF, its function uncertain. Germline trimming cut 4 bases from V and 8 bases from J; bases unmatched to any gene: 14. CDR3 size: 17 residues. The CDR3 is CARSNLGPGQGNEKLFF. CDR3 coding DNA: TGTGCCAGAAGCAACCTGGGGCCGGGACAGGGGAACGAAAAACTGTTTTTT.

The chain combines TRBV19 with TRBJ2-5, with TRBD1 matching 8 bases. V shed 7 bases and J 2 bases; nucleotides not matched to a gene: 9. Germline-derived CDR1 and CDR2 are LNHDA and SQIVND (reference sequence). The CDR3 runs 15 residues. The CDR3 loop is CASTTRTGTQETQYF. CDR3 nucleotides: TGTGCCAGTACCACCCGGACAGGGACTCAAGAGACCCAGTACTTC.

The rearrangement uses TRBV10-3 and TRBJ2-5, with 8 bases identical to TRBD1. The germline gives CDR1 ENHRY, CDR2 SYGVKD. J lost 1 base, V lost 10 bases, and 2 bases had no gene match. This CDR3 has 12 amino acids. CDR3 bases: TGTGCCACCGGGACAGGCCAAGAGACCCAGTACTTC. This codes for CATGTGQETQYF.

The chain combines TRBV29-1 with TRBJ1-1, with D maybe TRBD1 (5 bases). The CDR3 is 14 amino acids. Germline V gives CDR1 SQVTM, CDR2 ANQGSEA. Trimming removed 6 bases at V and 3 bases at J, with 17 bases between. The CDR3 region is CSVPRGEGHTEAFF. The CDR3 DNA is TGCAGCGTCCCAAGGGGCGAGGGACACACTGAAGCTTTCTTT.

CDR3 coding DNA: TGTGCCTGGAGGAAAGGAGCGGTGAACACTGAAGCTTTCTTT. It is translated as CAWRKGAVNTEAFF. The chain links TRBV30 to TRBJ1-1; D call uncertain. The CDR3 contains 14 residues. Germline CDR1 is GTSNPN and CDR2 is SVGIG (reference sequence). Trimming removed 3 bases from V and 0 bases from J, with 11 bases in between.